A selection of T cell receptor beta chains follows, all from one sample in a study of blood T cell repertoires in COVID-19. Some clones are missing from TCRdb's copy, which holds only in-frame ones; the method was immunoSEQ multiplex PCR. The sample records about 160,000 clones, 75% to 90% being singletons. Sample: PBMCs or T cells enriched from blood (not recorded which). All receptors come from a woman in her forties who had been exposed to COVID-19. Both conserved end residues are part of each CDR3. A D gene is named only where the DNA matches it firmly. A row's size may be missing; if present it is once, few, many or a size class.

CDR3nt: TGTGCCAGCAGCGCGAATCAGCCCCAGCATTTT
CDR3aa: CASSANQPQHF
abundance: NA
j_gene: TRBJ1-5
d_gene: NA
len: 11
v_gene: TRBV27

CDR3nt: TGCGCCAGCAGCCCCGCTACCGACACGTCCTACGAGCAGTACTTC
CDR3aa: CASSPATDTSYEQYF
abundance: NA
j_gene: TRBJ2-7
d_gene: NA
len: 15
v_gene: TRBV5-1

CDR3nt: TGTGCCAGCAGCTTGCTGGCGGATCCTTACGAGCAGTACTTC
CDR3aa: CASSLLADPYEQYF
abundance: NA
j_gene: TRBJ2-7
d_gene: NA
len: 14
v_gene: TRBV5-6

CDR3nt: TGTGCCAGCAGTTTACCGGGGTACACTGAAGCTTTCTTT
CDR3aa: CASSLPGYTEAFF
abundance: few
j_gene: TRBJ1-1
d_gene: NA
len: 13
v_gene: TRBV28

CDR3nt: TGTGCCAGCAGTTCTTCCGGGATTGTTAGCACTGAAGCTTTCTTT
CDR3aa: CASSSSGIVSTEAFF
abundance: NA
j_gene: TRBJ1-1
d_gene: NA
len: 15
v_gene: TRBV27

CDR3nt: TGTGCCAGCAGCCCGACAGGGGGGAACTATGGCTACACCTTC
CDR3aa: CASSPTGGNYGYTF
abundance: few
j_gene: TRBJ1-2
d_gene: TRBD1
len: 14
v_gene: TRBV7-9

CDR3nt: TGTGCCAGCAACGAGGGTTCGGAAAATTCACCCCTCCACTTT
CDR3aa: CASNEGSENSPLHF
abundance: few
j_gene: TRBJ1-6
d_gene: NA
len: 14
v_gene: TRBV6-5

CDR3nt: TGTGCCAGCAGCTTCACCGGGACAGACAATGAGCAGTTCTTC
CDR3aa: CASSFTGTDNEQFF
abundance: few
j_gene: TRBJ2-1
d_gene: TRBD1
len: 14
v_gene: TRBV7-9

CDR3nt: TGTGCCAGCAGCAATCCTTGTATTCGCCTTAGCGGGGGGGATGATACGCAGTATTTT
CDR3aa: CASSNPCIRLSGGDDTQYF
abundance: once
j_gene: TRBJ2-3
d_gene: NA
len: 19
v_gene: TRBV21-1

CDR3nt: TGTGCCAGCAATGCAGGGAACTATGGCTACACCTTC
CDR3aa: CASNAGNYGYTF
abundance: few
j_gene: TRBJ1-2
d_gene: NA
len: 12
v_gene: TRBV2

CDR3nt: TGTGCCAGCAGCTTAGCGGGCGGGGTCGGTAACTATGGCTACACCTTC
CDR3aa: CASSLAGGVGNYGYTF
abundance: NA
j_gene: TRBJ1-2
d_gene: NA
len: 16
v_gene: TRBV7-2

CDR3nt: TGTGCCAGCATCCCCGGGACAGGGTTTGGCTACACCTTC
CDR3aa: CASIPGTGFGYTF
abundance: NA
j_gene: TRBJ1-2
d_gene: TRBD1
len: 13
v_gene: TRBV2

CDR3nt: TGCGCCAGCAGCCAAGGGGACAGGGCGGGAAACACCATATATTTT
CDR3aa: CASSQGDRAGNTIYF
abundance: NA
j_gene: TRBJ1-3
d_gene: TRBD1
len: 15
v_gene: TRBV4-1

CDR3nt: TGCGCCAGCAGCCAAGGCCGGGACAGGAGCTCCTACGAGCAGTACTTC
CDR3aa: CASSQGRDRSSYEQYF
abundance: NA
j_gene: TRBJ2-7
d_gene: TRBD1
len: 16
v_gene: TRBV4-3

CDR3nt: TGTGCCAGCACGAAGGAGGGACTAGCTAACTATGGCTACACCTTC
CDR3aa: CASTKEGLANYGYTF
abundance: NA
j_gene: TRBJ1-2
d_gene: NA
len: 15
v_gene: TRBV6-5

CDR3nt: TGTGCCAGCTCACTAGCGGGAGAACCCTACGAGCAGTACTTC
CDR3aa: CASSLAGEPYEQYF
abundance: NA
j_gene: TRBJ2-7
d_gene: TRBD2
len: 14
v_gene: TRBV18

CDR3nt: TGTGCCAGCAGCGAAGGACTAGCGGGCCCCGGCGAGCAGTACTTC
CDR3aa: CASSEGLAGPGEQYF
abundance: NA
j_gene: TRBJ2-7
d_gene: TRBD2
len: 15
v_gene: TRBV7-2

CDR3nt: TGCGCCAGCACTAGCGGGGGAAACACCGGGGAGCTGTTTTTT
CDR3aa: CASTSGGNTGELFF
abundance: NA
j_gene: TRBJ2-2
d_gene: TRBD2
len: 14
v_gene: TRBV5-1

CDR3nt: TGTGCCACCGGCGGCGAGCGGGGTAACACCGGGGAGCTGTTTTTT
CDR3aa: CATGGERGNTGELFF
abundance: NA
j_gene: TRBJ2-2
d_gene: TRBD2
len: 15
v_gene: TRBV25-1

CDR3nt: TGTGCCAGCACCGAAAACCGGGAGTATAATTCACCCCTCCACTTT
CDR3aa: CASTENREYNSPLHF
abundance: NA
j_gene: TRBJ1-6
d_gene: NA
len: 15
v_gene: TRBV5-6

CDR3nt: TGTGCCAGTTCACTCGCTGAGCAGTTCTTC
CDR3aa: CASSLAEQFF
abundance: many
j_gene: TRBJ2-1
d_gene: NA
len: 10
v_gene: TRBV2

CDR3nt: TGTGCCAGTAGTACCCCAGGGACAGCCAAAGCAAACTATGGCTACACCTTC
CDR3aa: CASSTPGTAKANYGYTF
abundance: few
j_gene: TRBJ1-2
d_gene: TRBD1
len: 17
v_gene: TRBV19

CDR3nt: TGTGCCAGTAGTCCCAACAATGAGCAGTTCTTC
CDR3aa: CASSPNNEQFF
abundance: NA
j_gene: TRBJ2-1
d_gene: NA
len: 11
v_gene: TRBV19

CDR3nt: TGTGCCAGCAGCTCGGGACAGTATTATCAAGAGACCCAGTACTTC
CDR3aa: CASSSGQYYQETQYF
abundance: NA
j_gene: TRBJ2-5
d_gene: TRBD1
len: 15
v_gene: TRBV11-2

CDR3nt: TGCGCCAGCAGCGACCGGGACAGGGCTCCCGGGGAGCTGTTTTTT
CDR3aa: CASSDRDRAPGELFF
abundance: NA
j_gene: TRBJ2-2
d_gene: TRBD1
len: 15
v_gene: TRBV5-1

CDR3nt: TGTGCCAGCAGCCAAGATCTGACTCCGGGGAAGACCCAGTACTTC
CDR3aa: CASSQDLTPGKTQYF
abundance: NA
j_gene: TRBJ2-5
d_gene: NA
len: 15
v_gene: TRBV3-1/TRBV3-2

CDR3nt: TGTGCCAGCAGTTACGAATGGGGCAGAAAGGAAGAGACCCAGTACTTC
CDR3aa: CASSYEWGRKEETQYF
abundance: NA
j_gene: TRBJ2-5
d_gene: NA
len: 16
v_gene: TRBV6-5

CDR3nt: TGTGCCAGTAAGGAGGCCGGGGAGCTGTTTTTT
CDR3aa: CASKEAGELFF
abundance: NA
j_gene: TRBJ2-2
d_gene: NA
len: 11
v_gene: TRBV19

CDR3nt: TGCGCCAGCAGCTTTCAGGGGGCTTCCGGGGAGCTGTTTTTT
CDR3aa: CASSFQGASGELFF
abundance: NA
j_gene: TRBJ2-2
d_gene: TRBD1
len: 14
v_gene: TRBV5-1

CDR3nt: TGTGCCAGCAGTGGGGCGGGACGGGAGACCCAGTACTTC
CDR3aa: CASSGAGRETQYF
abundance: NA
j_gene: TRBJ2-5
d_gene: NA
len: 13
v_gene: TRBV25-1

CDR3nt: TGTGCCAGCAGCCATGGACAGGTCATTAATGAAAAACTGTTTTTT
CDR3aa: CASSHGQVINEKLFF
abundance: NA
j_gene: TRBJ1-4
d_gene: TRBD1
len: 15
v_gene: TRBV6-2/TRBV6-3

CDR3nt: TGTGCCACCAGCAGAGCGGGACACATGAACACCGGGGAGCTGTTTTTT
CDR3aa: CATSRAGHMNTGELFF
abundance: once
j_gene: TRBJ2-2
d_gene: NA
len: 16
v_gene: TRBV15

CDR3nt: TGCAGCGTTGACGACCTGTTGGGACTAGCGGGAGGTGCCTCCTACGAGCAGTACTTC
CDR3aa: CSVDDLLGLAGGASYEQYF
abundance: NA
j_gene: TRBJ2-7
d_gene: TRBD2
len: 19
v_gene: TRBV29-1

CDR3nt: TGCGCCAGCAGCCTACGACTAGCGGGAGCCAATGAGCAGTTCTTC
CDR3aa: CASSLRLAGANEQFF
abundance: NA
j_gene: TRBJ2-1
d_gene: TRBD2
len: 15
v_gene: TRBV4-3

CDR3nt: TGTGCCAGCAGACAGTCATACAATGAGCAGTTCTTC
CDR3aa: CASRQSYNEQFF
abundance: many
j_gene: TRBJ2-1
d_gene: NA
len: 12
v_gene: TRBV6-5

CDR3nt: TGTGCCACCCGATCCGGGACAGGGGGCACTGAAGCTTTCTTT
CDR3aa: CATRSGTGGTEAFF
abundance: NA
j_gene: TRBJ1-1
d_gene: TRBD1
len: 14
v_gene: TRBV24-1

CDR3nt: TGTGCCAGCAGCTCATGGGGACAGACGGATGAAAAACTGTTTTTT
CDR3aa: CASSSWGQTDEKLFF
abundance: NA
j_gene: TRBJ1-4
d_gene: TRBD1
len: 15
v_gene: TRBV6-5

CDR3nt: TGTGCCAGCAGCCCGACCACAGGGGCCTCTGGAAACACCATATATTTT
CDR3aa: CASSPTTGASGNTIYF
abundance: NA
j_gene: TRBJ1-3
d_gene: TRBD1
len: 16
v_gene: TRBV5-4

CDR3nt: TGTGCCACCAGTGATGAAGGAGTTCCGGATGAGCAGTTCTTC
CDR3aa: CATSDEGVPDEQFF
abundance: NA
j_gene: TRBJ2-1
d_gene: NA
len: 14
v_gene: TRBV24-1

CDR3nt: TGTGCCAGCATCGAGGCGCTGGGTCGGAACACTGAAGCTTTCTTT
CDR3aa: CASIEALGRNTEAFF
abundance: once
j_gene: TRBJ1-1
d_gene: NA
len: 15
v_gene: TRBV7-8

CDR3nt: TGTGCCAGCAGCAGATCTGGGACTAGTCCCTACGAGCAGTACTTC
CDR3aa: CASSRSGTSPYEQYF
abundance: NA
j_gene: TRBJ2-7
d_gene: TRBD2
len: 15
v_gene: TRBV27

CDR3nt: TGTGCCAGCAGTTTATCGACATACTACACCGGGGAGCTGTTTTTT
CDR3aa: CASSLSTYYTGELFF
abundance: NA
j_gene: TRBJ2-2
d_gene: NA
len: 15
v_gene: TRBV27

CDR3nt: TGTGCCAGCAGTTCCCGACAGCATAATTCACCCCTCCACTTT
CDR3aa: CASSSRQHNSPLHF
abundance: NA
j_gene: TRBJ1-6
d_gene: NA
len: 14
v_gene: TRBV6-5

CDR3nt: TGCGCCAGCAGCAGGGGCGGACAGGGAAATGGCTACACCTTC
CDR3aa: CASSRGGQGNGYTF
abundance: NA
j_gene: TRBJ1-2
d_gene: TRBD1
len: 14
v_gene: TRBV5-1

CDR3nt: TGTGCCAGCACCCACCCCCGCAGGGCAGCTGGCTACACCTTC
CDR3aa: CASTHPRRAAGYTF
abundance: NA
j_gene: TRBJ1-2
d_gene: NA
len: 14
v_gene: TRBV6-5

CDR3nt: TGTGCCAGTAGGTACGGGTCGAACACTGAAGCTTTCTTT
CDR3aa: CASRYGSNTEAFF
abundance: NA
j_gene: TRBJ1-1
d_gene: NA
len: 13
v_gene: TRBV19

CDR3nt: TGCGCCAGCAGCCAAGAACCCAGGAAGAATCAGCCCCAGCATTTT
CDR3aa: CASSQEPRKNQPQHF
abundance: NA
j_gene: TRBJ1-5
d_gene: NA
len: 15
v_gene: TRBV4-1

CDR3nt: TGTGCCAGCAGTGTCCGGGACAGGGGTGGCACAGATACGCAGTATTTT
CDR3aa: CASSVRDRGGTDTQYF
abundance: NA
j_gene: TRBJ2-3
d_gene: TRBD1
len: 16
v_gene: TRBV6-1

CDR3nt: TGTGCCAGCAGCGTGGCTAGCGGGAGTTACGAGCAGTACTTC
CDR3aa: CASSVASGSYEQYF
abundance: few
j_gene: TRBJ2-7
d_gene: TRBD2
len: 14
v_gene: TRBV9

CDR3nt: TGCAGTGCTAGTGGGGCTAGCGGGAGAGACTTTAGTGAGCAGTTCTTC
CDR3aa: CSASGASGRDFSEQFF
abundance: NA
j_gene: TRBJ2-1
d_gene: TRBD2
len: 16
v_gene: TRBV20-1

CDR3nt: TGTGCCAGCTCACCAGTGGGACAGGGAGATCAGCCCCAGCATTTT
CDR3aa: CASSPVGQGDQPQHF
abundance: NA
j_gene: TRBJ1-5
d_gene: TRBD1
len: 15
v_gene: TRBV18

CDR3nt: TGTGCCAGCAGCTCAAAAGGGGCTCAGCATTTT
CDR3aa: CASSSKGAQHF
abundance: once
j_gene: TRBJ1-5
d_gene: NA
len: 11
v_gene: TRBV12-3/TRBV12-4

CDR3nt: TGCGCCAGCAGGACCGGGACAGGGGTATTGGGTGGCTACACCTTC
CDR3aa: CASRTGTGVLGGYTF
abundance: NA
j_gene: TRBJ1-2
d_gene: TRBD1
len: 15
v_gene: TRBV10-2